This T cell receptor beta chain originates from a study of T cells in tuberculosis. Study summary: T cells were selected with CD1B tetramers loaded with glucose monomycolate.

The data were produced by immunoSEQ multiplex PCR, yet TCRdb's version contains in-frame clones alone and is incomplete. This table has 45,000 or so clones, approximately 95% appearing once. In germline, CDR1 is SGHDN, CDR2 FVKESK. The CDR3 is made up of 15 amino acids. Trimming removed 5 bases from V and 0 bases from J; junction bases left unmatched: 7. Source material: PBMCs. The TCR was taken from a donor aged 5 to 30 with latent tuberculosis or without tuberculosis infection. V and J are TRBV14 and TRBJ2-7; 7 bases are a match to TRBD1. The chain's CDR3 is CASSRYGQVSYEQYF. As DNA, the CDR3 is TGTGCCAGCAGCAGATACGGACAGGTCTCCTACGAGCAGTACTTC.